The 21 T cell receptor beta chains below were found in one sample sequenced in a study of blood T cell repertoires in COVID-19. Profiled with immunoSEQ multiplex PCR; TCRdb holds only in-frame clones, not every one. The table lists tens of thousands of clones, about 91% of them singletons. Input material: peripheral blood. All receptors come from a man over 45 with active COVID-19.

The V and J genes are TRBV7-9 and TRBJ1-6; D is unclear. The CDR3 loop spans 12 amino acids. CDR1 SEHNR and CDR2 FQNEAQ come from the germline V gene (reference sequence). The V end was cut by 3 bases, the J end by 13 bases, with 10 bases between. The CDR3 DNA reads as TGTGCCAGCAGCTTTTTGGAGATTCCCCTCCACTTT. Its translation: CASSFLEIPLHF.

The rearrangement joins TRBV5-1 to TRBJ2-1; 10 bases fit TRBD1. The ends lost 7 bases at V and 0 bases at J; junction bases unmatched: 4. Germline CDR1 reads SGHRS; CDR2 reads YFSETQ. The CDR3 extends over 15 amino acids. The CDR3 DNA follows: TGCGCCAGCGCCCGGACAGGGGGCTCCTACAATGAGCAGTTCTTC. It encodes CASARTGGSYNEQFF.

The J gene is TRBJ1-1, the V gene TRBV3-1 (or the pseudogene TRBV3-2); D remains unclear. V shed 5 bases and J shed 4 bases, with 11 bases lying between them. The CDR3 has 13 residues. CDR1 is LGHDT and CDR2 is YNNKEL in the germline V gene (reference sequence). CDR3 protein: CASSSSSGTEAFF. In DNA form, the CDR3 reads TGTGCCAGCAGCTCGTCCTCAGGCACTGAAGCTTTCTTT.

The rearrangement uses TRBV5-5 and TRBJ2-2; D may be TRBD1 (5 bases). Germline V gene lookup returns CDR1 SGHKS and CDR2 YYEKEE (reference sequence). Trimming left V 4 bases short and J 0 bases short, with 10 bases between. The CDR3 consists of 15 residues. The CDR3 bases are TGTGCCAGCAGCCCGACAGAAACGAACACCGGGGAGCTGTTTTTT. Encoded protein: CASSPTETNTGELFF.

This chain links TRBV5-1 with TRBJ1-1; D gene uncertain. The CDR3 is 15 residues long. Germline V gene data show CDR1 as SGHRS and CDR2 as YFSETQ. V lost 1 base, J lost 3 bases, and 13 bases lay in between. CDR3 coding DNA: TGCGCCAGCAGCTTGTTCGCGGGAGTGGACACTGAAGCTTTCTTT. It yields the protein CASSLFAGVDTEAFF.

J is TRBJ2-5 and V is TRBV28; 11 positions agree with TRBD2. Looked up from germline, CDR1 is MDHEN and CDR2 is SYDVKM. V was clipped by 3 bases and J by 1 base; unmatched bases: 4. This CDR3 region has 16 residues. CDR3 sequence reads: CASSLGGLAAQETQYF. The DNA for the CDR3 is TGTGCCAGCAGTTTGGGGGGACTAGCGGCCCAAGAGACCCAGTACTTC.

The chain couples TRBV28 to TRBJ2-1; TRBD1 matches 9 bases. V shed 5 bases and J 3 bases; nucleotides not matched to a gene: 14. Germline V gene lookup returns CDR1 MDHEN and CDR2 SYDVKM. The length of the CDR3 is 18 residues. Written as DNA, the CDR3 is TGTGCCAGCAGTAACACGAGAGGACAGGGGATTTACTACAATGAGCAGTTCTTC. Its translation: CASSNTRGQGIYYNEQFF.

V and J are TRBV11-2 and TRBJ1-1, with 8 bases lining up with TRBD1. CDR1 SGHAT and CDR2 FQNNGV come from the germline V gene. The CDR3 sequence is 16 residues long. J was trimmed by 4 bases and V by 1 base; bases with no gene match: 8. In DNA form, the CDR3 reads TGTGCCAGCAGCTTAGTAGGGGCGGGACAGGCCACTGAAGCTTTCTTT. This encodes CASSLVGAGQATEAFF. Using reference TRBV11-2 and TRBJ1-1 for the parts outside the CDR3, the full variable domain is EAGVAQSPRYKIIEKRQSVAFWCNPISGHATLYWYQQILGQGPKLLIQFQNNGVVDDSQLPKDRFSAERLKGVDSTLKIQPAKLEDSAVYLCASSLVGAGQATEAFFGQGTRLTVV.

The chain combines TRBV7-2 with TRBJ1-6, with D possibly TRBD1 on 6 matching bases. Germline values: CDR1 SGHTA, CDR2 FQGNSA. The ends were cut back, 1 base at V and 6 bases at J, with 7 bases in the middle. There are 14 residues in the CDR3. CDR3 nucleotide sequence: TGTGCCAGCAGCTTAGGACAGGTTAATTCACCCCTCCACTTT. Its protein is CASSLGQVNSPLHF. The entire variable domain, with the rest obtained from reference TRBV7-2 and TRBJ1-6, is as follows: GAGVSQSPSNKVTEKGKDVELRCDPISGHTALYWYRQSLGQGLEFLIYFQGNSAPDKSGLPSDRFSAERTGGSVSTLTIQRTQQEDSAVYLCASSLGQVNSPLHFGNGTRLTVT.

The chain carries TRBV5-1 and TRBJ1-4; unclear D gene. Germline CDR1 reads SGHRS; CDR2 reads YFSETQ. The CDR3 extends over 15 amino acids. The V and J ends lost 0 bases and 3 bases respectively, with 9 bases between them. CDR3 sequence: CASSLEGVSNEKLFF. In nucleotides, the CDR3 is TGCGCCAGCAGCTTGGAGGGAGTGTCTAATGAAAAACTGTTTTTT.

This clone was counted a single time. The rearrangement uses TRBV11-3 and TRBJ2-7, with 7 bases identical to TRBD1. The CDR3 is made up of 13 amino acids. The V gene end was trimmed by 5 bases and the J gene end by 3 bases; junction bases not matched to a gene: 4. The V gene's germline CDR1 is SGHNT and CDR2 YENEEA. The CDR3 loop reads CASSPGTVYEQYF. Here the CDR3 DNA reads TGTGCCAGCAGCCCAGGGACAGTCTACGAGCAGTACTTC.

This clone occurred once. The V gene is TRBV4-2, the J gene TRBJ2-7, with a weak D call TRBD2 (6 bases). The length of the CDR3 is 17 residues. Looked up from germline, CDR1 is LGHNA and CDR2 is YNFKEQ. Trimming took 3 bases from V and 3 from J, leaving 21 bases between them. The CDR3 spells CASSQRRSGRENYEQYF. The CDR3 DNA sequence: TGTGCCAGCAGCCAGCGCCGTTCGGGACGGGAGAACTACGAGCAGTACTTC.

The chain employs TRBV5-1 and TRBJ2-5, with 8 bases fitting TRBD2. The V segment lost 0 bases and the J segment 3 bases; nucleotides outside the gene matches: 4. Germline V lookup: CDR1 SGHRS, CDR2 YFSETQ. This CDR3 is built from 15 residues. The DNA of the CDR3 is TGCGCCAGCAGCTTGGGAGGACTAGCAAAAGAGACCCAGTACTTC. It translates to CASSLGGLAKETQYF.

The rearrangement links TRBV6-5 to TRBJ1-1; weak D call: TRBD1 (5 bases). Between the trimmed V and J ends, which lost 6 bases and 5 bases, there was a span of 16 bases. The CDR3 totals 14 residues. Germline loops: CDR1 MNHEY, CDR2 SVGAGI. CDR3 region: CASSRAGRATEAFF. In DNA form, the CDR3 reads TGTGCCAGCAGCCGGGCAGGGAGGGCGACTGAAGCTTTCTTT.

CDR3 sequence (DNA): TGTGCCATCAGTGAGTCGCCAGATATTAATCAGCCCCAGCATTTT. This encodes CAISESPDINQPQHF. The rearrangement joins TRBV10-3 to TRBJ1-5; D unclear. CDR3 length: 15 amino acids. Germline V gene data show CDR1 as ENHRY and CDR2 as SYGVKD. V dropped 0 bases and J dropped 4 bases, with 10 bases sitting between them.

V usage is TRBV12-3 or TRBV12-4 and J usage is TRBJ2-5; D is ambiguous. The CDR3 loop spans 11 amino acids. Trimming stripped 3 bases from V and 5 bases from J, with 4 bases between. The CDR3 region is CASSFVETQYF. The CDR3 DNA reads TGTGCCAGCAGTTTCGTGGAGACCCAGTACTTC.

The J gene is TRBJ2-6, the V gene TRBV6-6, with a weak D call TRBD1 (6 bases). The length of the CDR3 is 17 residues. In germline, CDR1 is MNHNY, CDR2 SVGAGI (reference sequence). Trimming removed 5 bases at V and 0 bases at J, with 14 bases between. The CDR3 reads CASSPDRRSSGANVLTF. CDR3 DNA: TGTGCCAGCAGTCCTGACAGGAGAAGCTCTGGGGCCAACGTCCTGACTTTC.

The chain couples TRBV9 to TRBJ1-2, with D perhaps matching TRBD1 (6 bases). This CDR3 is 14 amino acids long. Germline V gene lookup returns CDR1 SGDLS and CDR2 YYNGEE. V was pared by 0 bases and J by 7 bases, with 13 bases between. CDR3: CASSVAGGGSGYTF. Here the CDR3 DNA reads TGTGCCAGCAGCGTAGCGGGGGGCGGCTCTGGCTACACCTTC. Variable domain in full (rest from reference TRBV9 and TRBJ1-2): DSGVTQTPKHLITATGQRVTLRCSPRSGDLSVYWYQQSLDQGLQFLIQYYNGEERAKGNILERFSAQQFPDLHSELNLSSLELGDSALYFCASSVAGGGSGYTFGSGTRLTVV.

CDR3 region: CASSPLPGQGANSPLHF. DNA of the CDR3: TGCGCCAGCAGCCCTTTACCGGGACAGGGGGCGAATTCACCCCTCCACTTT. This sequence joins TRBV5-1 and TRBJ1-6; 12 bases align to TRBD1. The CDR3 totals 17 residues. The junction had 9 bases not matched to a gene; V was cut back by 4 bases and J by 7 bases. Germline loops: CDR1 SGHRS, CDR2 YFSETQ.

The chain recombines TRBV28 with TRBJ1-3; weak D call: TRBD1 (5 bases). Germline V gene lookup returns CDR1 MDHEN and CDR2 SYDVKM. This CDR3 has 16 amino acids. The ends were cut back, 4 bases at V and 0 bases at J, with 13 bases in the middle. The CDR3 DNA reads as TGTGCCAGCAGTTCCCCCGGGGGGAGCTCTGGAAACACCATATATTTT. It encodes CASSSPGGSSGNTIYF.

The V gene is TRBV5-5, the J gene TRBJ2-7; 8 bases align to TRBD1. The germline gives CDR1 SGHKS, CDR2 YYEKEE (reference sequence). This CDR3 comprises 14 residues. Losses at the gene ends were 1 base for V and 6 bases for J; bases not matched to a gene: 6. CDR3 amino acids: CASSLWTGNGEQYF. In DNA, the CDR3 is TGTGCCAGCAGCTTGTGGACAGGGAATGGCGAGCAGTACTTC.